One T cell receptor beta chain is described in this entry. This CDR3 contains 15 residues. The trim removed 7 bases at V and 10 bases at J, leaving 12 bases unmatched. CDR1 is SGHNT and CDR2 is YYREEE in the germline V gene (reference sequence). The data stem from a study of blood T cell repertoires in COVID-19. Whole-study context: There were acute and convalescent COVID-19 samples, and they came from the United States, Italy and Spain.

The repertoire was sequenced with immunoSEQ multiplex PCR; TCRdb's copy has only in-frame clones and lacks some. The sample holds approximately 130,000 clones; roughly four fifths are singletons and the top ten take roughly 12%. The TCR comes from a human donor in a cohort sampled during active COVID-19. Sequencing was performed on peripheral blood. V gene TRBV5-4 combines with J gene TRBJ2-3, with 13 bases identical to TRBD2. In nucleotides, the CDR3 is TGTGCCAGCCGACTAGCGGGGGGCCCCCCCGGAGCGCAGTATTTT. Its translation: CASRLAGGPPGAQYF.